This passage covers 10 T cell receptor beta chains from one sample sequenced in a study of tumor-infiltrating lymphocytes in primary liver carcinoma. Constant-region priming of roughly 500 ng total RNA yielded TCR beta cDNA. Employing slightly modified ARM-PCR, three nested multiplex PCR rounds were run, and these gave rise to the TCR beta libraries. Rounds one and two of PCR, each of 10 to 11 cycles, were primed with TRBV1-TRBV30 forward primers and a C-beta reverse primer. In TCRdb, the multiplex PCR reads were re-called with MiXCR into one record per CDR3 protein. This repertoire shows more than 100,000 distinct CDR3 sequences, nearly 70% found once; its top ten account for over 8%. Each 20-30 mg portion of unsorted bulk tissue served as the source for co-extraction of RNA and DNA. The specimen was tumor-adjacent normal liver tissue. The receptors here all came from an older woman with primary liver carcinoma and hepatitis B virus infection.

Remarks on this clonotype: The CDR3 end shows no conserved phenylalanine or tryptophan, and so a read error is likely. The genes are TRBV11-2 and TRBJ2-1; 12 bases line up with TRBD2. J gave up 10 bases and V 9 bases, and 10 bases lay outside the gene matches. This CDR3 comprises 14 residues. CDR1 and CDR2 from the germline V gene are SGHAT and FQNNGV. The CDR3 loop reads CARSPGTSGREQFL. In DNA form, the CDR3 reads TGTGCCAGGAGCCCGGGGACTAGCGGGCGAGAGCAGTTCCTC.

Points on this clonotype: A much larger clone sits a single nucleotide away, making a read error possible. V is TRBV7-9 and J is TRBJ1-4, with D unresolved. The CDR3 sequence is 16 residues long. CDR1 is SEHNR and CDR2 is FQNEAQ in the germline V gene (reference sequence). In DNA, the CDR3 is TGTGCCAGCAGCTTAGTTGGGCATGCAACTAATGAAAAACTGCTTTTT. It yields the protein CASSLVGHATNEKLLF.

To note about this clonotype: One end of the junction varies from germline; a read error may be responsible. This chain links TRBV5-6 with TRBJ1-2, with D perhaps matching TRBD1 (5 bases). The CDR3 consists of 13 residues. From germline, CDR1 is SGHDT and CDR2 YYEEEE. Here the CDR3 reads CAGSTGHGYGYTF. For the CDR3, the DNA is TGTGCCGGCAGTACCGGACACGGCTATGGCTACACCTTC.

About this clonotype itself: The junction and the germline gene differ at one end; a read error may be behind it. The chain uses TRBV29-1 and TRBJ2-1, with 7 bases that match TRBD1. Per germline, CDR1 SQVTM and CDR2 ANQGSEA. The CDR3 extends over 14 amino acids. The CDR3 nucleotides are TGCAGCGTTATGACAGGGAGCTCCCACAATGAGCAGCTCTTC. Translating it yields CSVMTGSSHNEQLF.

Comment on this clonotype: An end of the junction differs from the germline gene, which may be a read error. The chain uses TRBV28 and TRBJ1-2; D unresolved. The CDR3 consists of 14 residues. CDR1 MDHEN and CDR2 SYDVKM come from the germline V gene. The CDR3 loop is CASGLESWNYGYAF. CDR3 sequence (DNA): TGTGCCAGCGGTTTAGAGAGTTGGAACTATGGCTACGCCTTC.

This clonotype was recorded many times. This chain joins TRBV7-9 and TRBJ2-7, with 10 positions matching TRBD2. The J segment lost 2 bases and the V segment lost 3 bases, leaving 4 bases of the junction unmatched. The length of the CDR3 is 15 residues. Germline loops: CDR1 SEHNR, CDR2 FQNEAQ (reference sequence). The CDR3 spells CASSLGAGGPYEQYF. Written as DNA, the CDR3 is TGTGCCAGCAGCTTGGGAGCGGGAGGGCCCTACGAGCAGTACTTC.

Only a few counts were recorded for this clonotype. A read error may explain this, as a much larger clone is one base away. V and J are TRBV7-8 and TRBJ2-7; the D call may be TRBD1 or TRBD2 (8 bases each). This CDR3 region has 16 residues. Germline V CDR1 and CDR2: SGHVS, FQNEAQ. CDR3 DNA sequence: TGTGCCAACAGCTTCCTCTCTCAGGGGGCGGGGGGCGAGCAGTACTTC. Its protein is CANSFLSQGAGGEQYF.

The CDR3 nucleotides are TGTGCCAGCAGTTACCATCGACAGGGGGGTTACGAGCAGTACTTC. Translated, it gives CASSYHRQGGYEQYF. V usage is TRBV6-5 and J usage is TRBJ2-7, with 9 nucleotides matching TRBD1. The germline V gene encodes CDR1 MNHEY and CDR2 SVGAGI. V shed 2 bases and J 4 bases; nucleotides not matched to a gene: 6. The length of the CDR3 is 15 residues.

About this clonotype itself: One base away lies a much larger clone, so this may be a sequencing read error. The chain joins TRBV30 to TRBJ2-7; D is perhaps TRBD1 (7 bases). The CDR3 covers 12 residues. Germline CDR1 is GTSNPN and CDR2 is SVGIG (reference sequence). CDR3 nucleotides: TGTGCCCGGAGGGGGGACAGCTACGAGCAGTACTTC. Translating it yields CARRGDSYEQYF.

Regarding this clonotype: The germline gene is not matched at one end of the junction; a read error may be the cause. The J gene is TRBJ2-7, the V gene TRBV6-2 or TRBV6-3, with 7 bases matching TRBD2. Per germline, CDR1 MNHEY and CDR2 SVGEGT. There are 17 residues in the CDR3. CDR3 bases: TGTGCCGGCAGTTACTCGTTCGAGACGGGGGGTTTCTACGAGCAGTACTTC. Amino acid sequence: CAGSYSFETGGFYEQYF.